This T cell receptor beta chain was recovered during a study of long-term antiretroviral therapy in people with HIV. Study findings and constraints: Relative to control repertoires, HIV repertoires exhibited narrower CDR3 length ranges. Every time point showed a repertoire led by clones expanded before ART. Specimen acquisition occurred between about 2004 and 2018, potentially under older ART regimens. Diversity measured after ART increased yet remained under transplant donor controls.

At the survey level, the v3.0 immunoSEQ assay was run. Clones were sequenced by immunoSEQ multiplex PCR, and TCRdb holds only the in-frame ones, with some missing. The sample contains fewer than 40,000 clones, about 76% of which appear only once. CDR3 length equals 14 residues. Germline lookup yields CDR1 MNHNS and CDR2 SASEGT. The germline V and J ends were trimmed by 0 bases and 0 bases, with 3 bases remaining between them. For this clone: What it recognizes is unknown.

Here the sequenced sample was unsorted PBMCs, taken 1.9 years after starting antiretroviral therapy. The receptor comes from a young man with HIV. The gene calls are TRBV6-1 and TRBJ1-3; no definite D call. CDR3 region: CASSEANSGNTIYF. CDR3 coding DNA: TGTGCCAGCAGTGAAGCCAACTCTGGAAACACCATATATTTT.